The sequence of this TCR beta chain was determined in a study of blood T cell repertoires in COVID-19. Sequenced by immunoSEQ multiplex PCR; TCRdb stores in-frame clones only, minus some. The data contain 65,000 to 95,000 clones, about 87% of them seen just once; the ten biggest clones take up about 4.5%. V dropped 1 base and J dropped 8 bases, with 17 bases sitting between them. Germline loops: CDR1 SGHVS, CDR2 FQNEAQ. CDR3 length: 15 amino acids. The sequencing sample was made of peripheral blood. V gene TRBV7-8 combines with J gene TRBJ1-2; tentative D call: TRBD1 (6 bases). This receptor was identified in a man aged 45 to 65 with active COVID-19. Here the CDR3 reads CASSLGTGSVGGYTF. The CDR3 region has the DNA TGTGCCAGCAGCTTAGGAACAGGGAGCGTCGGCGGCTACACCTTC.